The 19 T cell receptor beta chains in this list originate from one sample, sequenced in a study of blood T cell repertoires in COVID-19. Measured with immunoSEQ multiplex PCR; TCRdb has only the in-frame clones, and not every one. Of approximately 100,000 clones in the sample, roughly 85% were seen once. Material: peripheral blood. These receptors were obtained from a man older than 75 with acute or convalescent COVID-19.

CDR3 coding DNA: TGTGCCATTCGCCCGCCGGACAGTGATGACACTGAAGCTTTCTTT. This encodes CAIRPPDSDDTEAFF. V is TRBV10-3 and J is TRBJ1-1, with a tentative D call TRBD1 (6 bases). Germline loops: CDR1 ENHRY, CDR2 SYGVKD. The CDR3 is made up of 15 amino acids. Trimming pared 9 bases from V and 3 bases from J, leaving 20 bases between.

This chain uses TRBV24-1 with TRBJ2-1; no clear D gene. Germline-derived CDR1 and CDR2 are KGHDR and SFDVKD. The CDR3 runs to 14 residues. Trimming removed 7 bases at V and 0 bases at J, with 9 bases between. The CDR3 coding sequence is TGTGCCACCAGCCCCAGAAGCTCCTACAATGAGCAGTTCTTC. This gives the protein CATSPRSSYNEQFF.

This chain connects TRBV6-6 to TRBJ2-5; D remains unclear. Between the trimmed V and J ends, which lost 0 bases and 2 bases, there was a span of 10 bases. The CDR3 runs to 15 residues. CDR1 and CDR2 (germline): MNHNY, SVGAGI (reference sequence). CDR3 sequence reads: CASSYSRVRQETQYF. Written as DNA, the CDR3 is TGTGCCAGCAGTTACTCCCGGGTCCGGCAAGAGACCCAGTACTTC.

The CDR3 DNA is TGTGCCAGCAGTGAAGGAGGTAGACTGTTTTTT. It is translated as CASSEGGRLFF. This chain uses TRBV2 with TRBJ1-4; D uncertain. CDR1 and CDR2 (germline): SNHLY, FYNNEI. The CDR3 runs 11 residues. Deletions cut 1 base from V and 13 bases from J, with 7 bases between.

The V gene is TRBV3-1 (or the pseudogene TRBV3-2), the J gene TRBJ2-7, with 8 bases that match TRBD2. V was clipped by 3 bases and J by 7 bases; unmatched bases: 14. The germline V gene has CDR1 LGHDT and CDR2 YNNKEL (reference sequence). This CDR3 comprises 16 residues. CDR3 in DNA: TGTGCCAGCAGCCAGGTCCAGGGACTAGTTTTGGGTGAGCAGTACTTC. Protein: CASSQVQGLVLGEQYF.

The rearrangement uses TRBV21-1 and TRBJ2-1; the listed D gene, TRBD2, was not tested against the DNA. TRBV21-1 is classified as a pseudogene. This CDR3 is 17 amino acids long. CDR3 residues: CASCSSCGGKCYNEQFF. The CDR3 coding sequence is TGTGCCAGCTGCTCGAGCTGTGGCGGGAAATGCTACAATGAGCAGTTCTTC.

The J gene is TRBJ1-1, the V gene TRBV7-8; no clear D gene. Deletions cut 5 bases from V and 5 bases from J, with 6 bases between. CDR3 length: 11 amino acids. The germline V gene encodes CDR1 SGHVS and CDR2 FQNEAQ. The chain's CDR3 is CASSLGTEAFF. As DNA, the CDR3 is TGTGCCAGCAGCCTCGGGACTGAAGCTTTCTTT.

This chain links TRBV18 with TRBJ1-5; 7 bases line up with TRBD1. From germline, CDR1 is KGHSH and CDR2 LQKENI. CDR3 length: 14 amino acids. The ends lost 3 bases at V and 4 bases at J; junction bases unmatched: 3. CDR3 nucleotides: TGTGCCAGCTCACCGACAGGGCCGAATCAGCCCCAGCATTTT. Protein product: CASSPTGPNQPQHF. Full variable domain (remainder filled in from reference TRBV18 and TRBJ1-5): NAGVMQNPRHLVRRRGQEARLRCSPMKGHSHVYWYRQLPEEGLKFMVYLQKENIIDESGMPKERFSAEFPKEGPSILRIQQVVRGDSAAYFCASSPTGPNQPQHFGDGTRLSIL.

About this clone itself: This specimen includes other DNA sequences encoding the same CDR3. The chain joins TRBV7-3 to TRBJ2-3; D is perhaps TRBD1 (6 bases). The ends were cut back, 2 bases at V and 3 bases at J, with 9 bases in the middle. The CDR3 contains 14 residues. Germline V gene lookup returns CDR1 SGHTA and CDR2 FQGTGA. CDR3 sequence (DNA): TGTGCCAGCAGCTTATCCAGGGGAACAGATACGCAGTATTTT. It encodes CASSLSRGTDTQYF.

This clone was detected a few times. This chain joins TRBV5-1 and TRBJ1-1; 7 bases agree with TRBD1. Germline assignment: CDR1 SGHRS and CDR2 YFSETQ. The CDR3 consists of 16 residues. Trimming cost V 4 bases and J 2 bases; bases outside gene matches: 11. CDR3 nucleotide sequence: TGCGCCAGCAGCGCCCGGGACAGAAATGCCAACACTGAAGCTTTCTTT. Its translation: CASSARDRNANTEAFF. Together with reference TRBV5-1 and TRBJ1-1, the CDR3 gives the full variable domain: KAGVTQTPRYLIKTRGQQVTLSCSPISGHRSVSWYQQTPGQGLQFLFEYFSETQRNKGNFPGRFSGRQFSNSRSEMNVSTLELGDSALYLCASSARDRNANTEAFFGQGTRLTVV.

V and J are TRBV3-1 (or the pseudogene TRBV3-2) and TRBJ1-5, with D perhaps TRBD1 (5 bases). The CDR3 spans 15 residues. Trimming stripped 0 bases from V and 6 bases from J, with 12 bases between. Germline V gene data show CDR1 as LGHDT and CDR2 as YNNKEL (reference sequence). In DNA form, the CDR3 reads TGTGCCAGCAGCCAAGACTCGGGGAGGGGTCAGCCCCAGCATTTT. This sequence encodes CASSQDSGRGQPQHF.

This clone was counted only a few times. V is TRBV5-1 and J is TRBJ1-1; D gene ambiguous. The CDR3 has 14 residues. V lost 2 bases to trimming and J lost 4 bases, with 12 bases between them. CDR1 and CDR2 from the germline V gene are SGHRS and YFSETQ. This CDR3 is CASSFGSTSTEAFF. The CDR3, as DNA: TGCGCCAGCAGCTTCGGGAGCACATCCACTGAAGCTTTCTTT.

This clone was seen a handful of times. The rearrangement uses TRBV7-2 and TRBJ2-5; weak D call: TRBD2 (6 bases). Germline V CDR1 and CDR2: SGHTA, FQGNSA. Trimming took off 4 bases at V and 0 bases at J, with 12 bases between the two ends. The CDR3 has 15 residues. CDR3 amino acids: CASSSGLTHQETQYF. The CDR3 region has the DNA TGTGCCAGCAGCTCGGGACTTACCCACCAAGAGACCCAGTACTTC.

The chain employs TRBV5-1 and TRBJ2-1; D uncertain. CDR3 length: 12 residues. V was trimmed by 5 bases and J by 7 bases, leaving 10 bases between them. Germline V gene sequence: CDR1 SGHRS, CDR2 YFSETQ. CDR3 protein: CASRQLENEQFF. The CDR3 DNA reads TGCGCCAGCAGACAGCTCGAAAATGAGCAGTTCTTC.

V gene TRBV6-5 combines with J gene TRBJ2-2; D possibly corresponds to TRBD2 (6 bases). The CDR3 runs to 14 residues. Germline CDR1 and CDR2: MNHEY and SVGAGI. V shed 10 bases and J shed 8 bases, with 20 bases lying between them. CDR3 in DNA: TGTGCCACCAGAGCCGGGGGACGAAGTGGGGAGCTGTTTTTT. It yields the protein CATRAGGRSGELFF.

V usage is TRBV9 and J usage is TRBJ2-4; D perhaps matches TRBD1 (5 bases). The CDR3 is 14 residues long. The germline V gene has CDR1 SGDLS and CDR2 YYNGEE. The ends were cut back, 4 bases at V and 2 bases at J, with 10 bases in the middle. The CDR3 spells CASSTTDSKNIQYF. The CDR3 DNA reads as TGTGCCAGCAGCACGACAGATTCCAAAAACATTCAGTACTTC.

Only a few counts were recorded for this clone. The chain's CDR3 is CASSARGRPEKLFF. The CDR3 DNA follows: TGTGCCAGCAGCGCCAGGGGGCGTCCCGAAAAACTGTTTTTT. The chain recombines TRBV9 with TRBJ1-4, with 8 bases fitting TRBD1. CDR3 length: 14 residues. The junction had 6 bases not matched to a gene; V was cut back by 3 bases and J by 8 bases. Germline CDR1 SGDLS, CDR2 YYNGEE.

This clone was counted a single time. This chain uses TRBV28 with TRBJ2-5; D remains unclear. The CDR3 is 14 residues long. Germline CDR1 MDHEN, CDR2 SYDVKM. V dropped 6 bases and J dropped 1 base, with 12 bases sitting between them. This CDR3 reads CASSPSFIQETQYF. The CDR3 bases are TGTGCCAGCAGCCCGAGTTTTATCCAAGAGACCCAGTACTTC.

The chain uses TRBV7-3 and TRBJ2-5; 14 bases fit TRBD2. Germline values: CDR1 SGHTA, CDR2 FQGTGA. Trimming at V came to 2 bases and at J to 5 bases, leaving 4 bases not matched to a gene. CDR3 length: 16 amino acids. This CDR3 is CASSLATSGRDETQYF. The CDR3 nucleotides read TGTGCCAGCAGCTTAGCGACTAGCGGGAGGGATGAGACCCAGTACTTC.